This T cell receptor (beta chain) stems from a study of control samples from healthy donors and cancer patients. The CDR3 runs 14 residues. The germline CDR1 and CDR2 sequences are SGHNT and YENEEA. After removal of 5 bases from V and 6 bases from J, the junction contained 10 bases not matched to a gene. Generated by immunoSEQ multiplex PCR, the TCRdb table keeps only in-frame clones and is missing some. The sample includes about 110,000 clones, around 89% of them seen just once. The TCR comes from a woman aged 55-69 years with lung cancer. The source material was PBMCs. The rearrangement links TRBV11-3 to TRBJ2-7, with 7 bases aligning to TRBD1. CDR3 residues: CASSLGTAAGEQYF. Here the CDR3 DNA reads TGTGCCAGCAGCCTCGGGACAGCAGCTGGCGAGCAGTACTTC.